Below, 9 T cell receptor beta chains from the same sample are listed, as sequenced in a study of glioma-infiltrating T cells after dendritic cell vaccination. Measured with immunoSEQ multiplex PCR; TCRdb has only the in-frame clones, and not every one. The sample comprises about 94,000 clones, approximately 80% of which are singletons, and 5.4% rests with the top ten. Indicated time point: after dendritic cell vaccination, including at tumor progression/relapse. Sequenced material: blood, taken after dendritic cell vaccination. These receptors were obtained from a human donor with glioblastoma.

The CDR3 nucleotides read TGTGCCAGTAGTATAAATTCGTGGACTGGCAATCAGCCCCAGCATTTT. It specifies CASSINSWTGNQPQHF. The chain combines TRBV19 with TRBJ1-5; D not resolved. The CDR3 length is 16 residues. The V gene lost 2 bases and the J gene lost 2 bases, with 13 bases spanning the gap. In germline, CDR1 is LNHDA, CDR2 SQIVND (reference sequence).

The chain uses TRBV7-3 and TRBJ2-7, with 11 bases fitting TRBD2. The CDR3 runs 13 residues. Germline CDR1 reads SGHTA; CDR2 reads FQGTGA. J gave up 5 bases and V 5 bases, and 2 bases lay outside the gene matches. DNA for the CDR3: TGTGCCAGCAGCCCGACTAGCGGGGACGAGCAGTACTTC. Translating gives CASSPTSGDEQYF.

This chain joins TRBV7-9 and TRBJ2-2, with D perhaps matching TRBD1 (5 bases). The CDR3 sequence is 15 residues long. V was trimmed by 5 bases and J by 5 bases, leaving 15 bases between them. Germline CDR1 reads SEHNR; CDR2 reads FQNEAQ (reference sequence). The chain's CDR3 is CASSRQNLGTGELFF. The CDR3 DNA is TGTGCCAGCAGCCGACAGAACCTGGGAACCGGGGAGCTGTTTTTT.

The chain joins TRBV6-1 to TRBJ1-5, with a weak D call TRBD1 (6 bases). The CDR3 spans 14 residues. Trimming cost V 7 bases and J 9 bases, with 19 bases left between them. Germline V lookup: CDR1 MNHNS, CDR2 SASEGT. The CDR3 sequence is CASTEEGQDRPQHF. DNA for the CDR3: TGTGCCAGCACCGAAGAGGGCCAGGACAGGCCCCAGCATTTT.

V gene TRBV6-5 combines with J gene TRBJ2-1, with 11 positions matching TRBD2. V lost 6 bases and J lost 10; bases outside the gene matches: 11. The germline gives CDR1 MNHEY, CDR2 SVGAGI. The length of the CDR3 is 15 residues. The CDR3 bases are TGTGCCAGCAGCCCTACTAGCGGGAGACTTCGGGAGCAGTTCTTC. Encoded protein: CASSPTSGRLREQFF.

This chain uses TRBV5-4 with TRBJ2-1; 12 nucleotides match TRBD2. The junction had 10 bases not matched to a gene; V was cut back by 4 bases and J by 2 bases. The CDR3 length is 18 residues. Germline CDR1 is SGHNT and CDR2 is YYREEE (reference sequence). CDR3 region: CASSRFALAGGTYNEQFF. The CDR3, as DNA: TGTGCCAGCAGCCGGTTTGCACTAGCGGGAGGCACCTACAATGAGCAGTTCTTC.

The J gene is TRBJ1-4, the V gene TRBV28; 7 positions agree with TRBD1. This CDR3 is built from 18 residues. V trimming: 0 bases; J trimming: 1 base; junction bases outside the gene matches: 8. Germline CDR1 MDHEN, CDR2 SYDVKM. The CDR3 region is CASSLWAGGMITNEKLFF. CDR3 sequence (DNA): TGTGCCAGCAGTTTATGGGCAGGGGGGATGATAACTAATGAAAAACTGTTTTTT.

The CDR3 DNA reads TGTGCCAGCAGCTTGGGGTCCGGGACAGGACCCTACAATGAGCAGTTCTTC. Translating it yields CASSLGSGTGPYNEQFF. The gene calls are TRBV5-4 and TRBJ2-1; TRBD1 agrees at 8 bases. CDR1 and CDR2 (germline): SGHNT, YYREEE (reference sequence). This CDR3 comprises 17 residues. The V gene end was trimmed by 0 bases and the J gene end by 2 bases; junction bases not matched to a gene: 7. The full variable domain, rest sourced from reference TRBV5-4 and TRBJ2-1, is ETGVTQSPTHLIKTRGQQVTLRCSSQSGHNTVSWYQQALGQGPQFIFQYYREEENGRGNFPPRFSGLQFPNYSSELNVNALELDDSALYLCASSLGSGTGPYNEQFFGPGTRLTVL.

This chain connects TRBV15 to TRBJ1-1, with D unresolved. The CDR3 is 13 amino acids. Germline assignment: CDR1 LNHNV and CDR2 YYDKDF (reference sequence). V gave up 4 bases and J gave up 1 base, with 7 bases separating them. DNA for the CDR3: TGTGCCACCAGCATGCGACAGAACACTGAAGCTTTCTTT. The encoded protein is CATSMRQNTEAFF.